One sample yielded the 27 T cell receptor beta chains listed below, sequenced in a study of shared clonotypes between healthy human individuals. The repertoire was sequenced with immunoSEQ multiplex PCR; TCRdb's copy has only in-frame clones and lacks some. The table includes about 2,500,000 clones, roughly nine tenths detected once. The sample taken for sequencing was naive CD4+ T cells sorted from blood. The subset: CD45RA+ positively selected. These receptors were taken from a man aged 18 to 29 in good health.

J is TRBJ2-5 and V is TRBV29-1; 7 nucleotides line up with TRBD1. Germline V gene sequence: CDR1 SQVTM, CDR2 ANQGSEA. J was trimmed by 2 bases and V by 7 bases; bases with no gene match: 19. The CDR3 covers 17 residues. CDR3 in DNA: TGCAGCGGTACCCGGCGGCAGGGGGATGGGTTACAAGAGACCCAGTACTTC. It codes for CSGTRRQGDGLQETQYF. The full variable domain, with the rest looked up from reference TRBV29-1 and TRBJ2-5, is SAVISQKPSRDICQRGTSLTIQCQVDSQVTMMFWYRQQPGQSLTLIATANQGSEATYESGFVIDKFPISRPNLTFSTLTVSNMSPEDSSIYLCSGTRRQGDGLQETQYFGPGTRLLVL.

This chain joins TRBV6-1 and TRBJ1-5; the D gene is possibly TRBD1 (6 bases). CDR3 length equals 14 residues. Trimming pared 6 bases from V and 5 bases from J, leaving 14 bases between. Germline V gene data show CDR1 as MNHNS and CDR2 as SASEGT. The CDR3 DNA reads as TGTGCCAGCAGGACCCCAGGGGCCGATCAGCCCCAGCATTTT. It codes for CASRTPGADQPQHF.

This clone occurred a few times. V is TRBV2 and J is TRBJ1-2; 8 bases are a match to TRBD1. Germline loops: CDR1 SNHLY, CDR2 FYNNEI. CDR3 length equals 13 residues. V shed 9 bases and J 2 bases; nucleotides not matched to a gene: 5. In DNA, the CDR3 is TGTGCCAGGAAGACAGGGGAGAACTATGGCTACACCTTC. Residues: CARKTGENYGYTF. The full variable domain, completed using reference TRBV2 and TRBJ1-2, is EPEVTQTPSHQVTQMGQEVILRCVPISNHLYFYWYRQILGQKVEFLVSFYNNEISEKSEIFDDQFSVERPDGSNFTLKIRSTKLEDSAMYFCARKTGENYGYTFGSGTRLTVV.

The gene calls are TRBV6-5 and TRBJ1-1, with D unresolved. The CDR3 is 13 amino acids. Trimming took off 6 bases at V and 1 base at J, with 9 bases between the two ends. Per germline, CDR1 MNHEY and CDR2 SVGAGI. The CDR3 is CASSPVWNTEAFF. The DNA of the CDR3 is TGTGCCAGCAGCCCCGTCTGGAACACTGAAGCTTTCTTT.

The chain links TRBV6-5 to TRBJ1-1; tentative D call: TRBD1 (5 bases). CDR1 is MNHEY, CDR2 SVGAGI, per germline. This CDR3 is 13 amino acids long. V was pared by 6 bases and J by 10 bases, with 18 bases between. The CDR3 DNA follows: TGTGCCAGCAGCATGGACACGGGGTTTGTAGCTTTCTTT. Amino acid sequence: CASSMDTGFVAFF.

In this sample, this clone turned up once. V and J are TRBV10-3 and TRBJ2-7; 13 bases align to TRBD2. CDR3 size: 16 residues. After removal of 7 bases from V and 2 bases from J, the junction contained 8 bases not matched to a gene. Germline values: CDR1 ENHRY, CDR2 SYGVKD. CDR3 bases: TGTGCCATCACCTCCGGACTAGCGGGAGCGACCTACGAGCAGTACTTC. Protein product: CAITSGLAGATYEQYF.

The V and J genes are TRBV5-1 and TRBJ2-5; TRBD2 aligns across 8 bases. With V trimmed by 2 bases and J by 4 bases, 7 bases remained unmatched. The germline V gene encodes CDR1 SGHRS and CDR2 YFSETQ. The CDR3 extends over 15 amino acids. CDR3 DNA: TGCGCCAGCAGCTTATTCGGACTAGCCGGAGAGACCCAGTACTTC. It translates to CASSLFGLAGETQYF.

The rearrangement joins TRBV11-2 to TRBJ1-3; weak D call: TRBD1 (5 bases). V was trimmed by 3 bases and J by 7 bases, leaving 13 bases between them. The CDR3 extends over 14 amino acids. CDR1 is SGHAT, CDR2 FQNNGV, per germline. CDR3 residues: CASSLVSRENTIYF. CDR3 sequence (DNA): TGTGCCAGCAGCTTGGTTTCCAGGGAGAACACCATATATTTT.

This chain connects TRBV27 to TRBJ2-7; D not certain. Looked up from germline, CDR1 is MNHEY and CDR2 is SMNVEV (reference sequence). The CDR3 length is 13 residues. The V end lost 1 base, the J end lost 7 bases, and 11 bases lay between the germline ends. The CDR3 DNA is TGTGCCAGCAGTTTATGGCCTAGGAGTGAGCAGTACTTC. This sequence encodes CASSLWPRSEQYF.

This chain joins TRBV18 and TRBJ2-2, with 11 bases identical to TRBD1. The J segment lost 4 bases and the V segment lost 1 base, leaving 2 bases of the junction unmatched. From germline, CDR1 is KGHSH and CDR2 LQKENI. The CDR3 has 16 residues. The CDR3 is CASSPLGQGVTGELFF. In DNA form, the CDR3 reads TGTGCCAGCTCACCACTGGGACAGGGGGTCACCGGGGAGCTGTTTTTT.

J is TRBJ2-5 and V is TRBV9; 7 nucleotides line up with TRBD2. J gave up 5 bases and V 2 bases, and 9 bases lay outside the gene matches. CDR3 length equals 15 residues. The germline V gene has CDR1 SGDLS and CDR2 YYNGEE. CDR3 amino acids: CASSVGGLRWETQYF. The DNA of the CDR3 is TGTGCCAGCAGCGTGGGAGGGTTAAGGTGGGAGACCCAGTACTTC.

The chain employs TRBV6-5 and TRBJ1-4, with D tentatively TRBD1 (6 bases). The CDR3 length is 15 residues. CDR1 MNHEY and CDR2 SVGAGI come from the germline V gene. V shed 2 bases and J shed 8 bases, with 15 bases lying between them. CDR3 amino acids: CASSYLRGAEEKLFF. The CDR3 DNA follows: TGTGCCAGCAGTTACCTTCGGGGGGCTGAGGAAAAACTGTTTTTT.

The genes are TRBV9 and TRBJ1-5, with 7 nucleotides matching TRBD1. V shed 5 bases, J shed 6 bases, and the junction held 8 bases outside the gene matches. There are 14 residues in the CDR3. Per germline, CDR1 SGDLS and CDR2 YYNGEE. CDR3 amino acids: CASRVDRASQPQHF. Here the CDR3 DNA reads TGTGCCAGCAGGGTCGACAGGGCATCTCAGCCCCAGCATTTT.

J is TRBJ2-2 and V is TRBV2; TRBD1 matches at 10 bases. The length of the CDR3 is 15 residues. J gave up 4 bases and V 4 bases, and 3 bases lay outside the gene matches. CDR1 is SNHLY and CDR2 is FYNNEI in the germline V gene. The DNA of the CDR3 is TGTGCCAGCAGTGTCGGACAGGGGGGCACCGGGGAGCTGTTTTTT. Amino acids: CASSVGQGGTGELFF. Based on the CDR3 plus reference TRBV2 and TRBJ2-2, the full variable domain is EPEVTQTPSHQVTQMGQEVILRCVPISNHLYFYWYRQILGQKVEFLVSFYNNEISEKSEIFDDQFSVERPDGSNFTLKIRSTKLEDSAMYFCASSVGQGGTGELFFGEGSRLTVL.

Comment on this clone: The same CDR3 can be traced to other DNA sequences in this sample. V is TRBV28 and J is TRBJ2-7; no clear D. The CDR3 consists of 12 residues. The V and J ends lost 4 bases and 2 bases respectively, with 6 bases between them. In germline, CDR1 is MDHEN, CDR2 SYDVKM. The CDR3 nucleotides read TGTGCCAGCAGTTCCTCACCCTACGAGCAGTACTTC. This translates into CASSSSPYEQYF.

The genes are TRBV19 and TRBJ1-3; D might be TRBD1 (6 bases). This CDR3 is built from 15 residues. Germline CDR1 is LNHDA and CDR2 is SQIVND (reference sequence). V lost 5 bases and J lost 1, with 12 bases in between. CDR3 sequence (DNA): TGTGCCAGTAGTCCAGTAGGGGGTTCTGGAAACACCATATATTTT. Encoded protein: CASSPVGGSGNTIYF.

V gene TRBV5-1 combines with J gene TRBJ1-3; the D gene is possibly TRBD1 (6 bases). Germline-derived CDR1 and CDR2 are SGHRS and YFSETQ. The CDR3 covers 15 residues. Trimming cost V 4 bases and J 0 bases, with 11 bases left between them. The CDR3 DNA follows: TGCGCCAGCAGCCCGACAGGATTCTCTGGAAACACCATATATTTT. Residues: CASSPTGFSGNTIYF.

The CDR3 sequence is CASSAGRGINSYEQYF. As DNA, the CDR3 is TGTGCCAGCAGTGCAGGGAGGGGGATCAACTCCTACGAGCAGTACTTC. The V and J genes are TRBV6-1 and TRBJ2-7; D is possibly TRBD2 (7 bases). Trimming left V 4 bases short and J 0 bases short, with 16 bases between. This CDR3 is built from 16 residues. Germline loops: CDR1 MNHNS, CDR2 SASEGT.

The chain combines TRBV15 with TRBJ2-7, with TRBD2 matching over 7 bases. Germline CDR1 LNHNV, CDR2 YYDKDF (reference sequence). This CDR3 has 16 residues. V lost 1 base to trimming and J lost 1 base; unmatched junction nucleotides: 7. The chain's CDR3 is CATSRVGGTSSYEQYF. CDR3 coding DNA: TGTGCCACCAGCAGAGTCGGGGGGACTTCATCCTACGAGCAGTACTTC.

The V gene is TRBV30, the J gene TRBJ2-2; D unresolved. V shed 0 bases and J shed 10 bases, with 12 bases lying between them. The CDR3 is 13 amino acids. Looked up from germline, CDR1 is GTSNPN and CDR2 is SVGIG (reference sequence). The CDR3 region is CAWSVRLPEELFF. Here the CDR3 DNA reads TGTGCCTGGAGTGTACGACTGCCCGAGGAGCTGTTTTTT. Full variable domain (remainder filled in from reference TRBV30 and TRBJ2-2): SQTIHQWPATLVQPVGSPLSLECTVEGTSNPNLYWYRQAAGRGLQLLFYSVGIGQISSEVPQNLSASRPQDRQFILSSKKLLLSDSGFYLCAWSVRLPEELFFGEGSRLTVL.

Comments on this clone: Within the sample, other DNA sequences also encode this same CDR3. V and J are TRBV11-2 and TRBJ2-1; tentatively, D is TRBD2 (5 bases). The V gene lost 4 bases and the J gene lost 4 bases, with 5 bases spanning the gap. The CDR3 sequence is 12 residues long. Germline-derived CDR1 and CDR2 are SGHAT and FQNNGV. The CDR3 reads CASSSGYNEQFF. The CDR3 DNA is TGTGCCAGCAGCTCGGGGTACAATGAGCAGTTCTTC.

The rearrangement links TRBV30 to TRBJ2-3; D not resolved. Germline loops: CDR1 GTSNPN, CDR2 SVGIG (reference sequence). The CDR3 runs 13 residues. Between the trimmed V and J ends, which lost 1 base and 6 bases, there was a span of 11 bases. The DNA for the CDR3 is TGTGCCTGGAGTGAGGGCCTCCCGGATACGCAGTATTTT. It encodes CAWSEGLPDTQYF.

The chain recombines TRBV19 with TRBJ1-2; D not certain. Germline V gene lookup returns CDR1 LNHDA and CDR2 SQIVND (reference sequence). Trimming cost V 3 bases and J 1 base, with 12 bases left between them. There are 15 residues in the CDR3. The CDR3: CASSMRASVNYGYTF. DNA for the CDR3: TGTGCCAGTAGTATGAGAGCTTCTGTTAACTATGGCTACACCTTC.

The V gene is TRBV6-1, the J gene TRBJ2-5; the D is unclear. The CDR3 length is 13 residues. Germline loops: CDR1 MNHNS, CDR2 SASEGT. Trimming left V 2 bases short and J 5 bases short, with 9 bases between. The DNA for the CDR3 is TGTGCCAGCAGTGAACAATTCGGGGAGACCCAGTACTTC. This sequence encodes CASSEQFGETQYF.

This chain connects TRBV6-5 to TRBJ2-7, with 10 bases matching TRBD1. The germline V gene encodes CDR1 MNHEY and CDR2 SVGAGI. The CDR3 extends over 14 amino acids. Trimming removed 6 bases from V and 2 bases from J; junction bases left unmatched: 4. The CDR3 here is CASRADRGAYEQYF. The CDR3 DNA is TGTGCCAGCAGGGCGGACAGGGGGGCCTACGAGCAGTACTTC.

The genes are TRBV7-8 and TRBJ2-1; weak D call: TRBD2 (6 bases). V was cut by 1 base and J by 0 bases, with 10 bases left in between. This CDR3 contains 16 residues. CDR1 and CDR2 from the germline V gene are SGHVS and FQNEAQ. The CDR3 spells CASSLVGGISYNEQFF. In DNA form, the CDR3 reads TGTGCCAGCAGCTTAGTGGGCGGGATCTCCTACAATGAGCAGTTCTTC.

This clone was counted a single time. The J gene is TRBJ2-3, the V gene TRBV2; a possible D gene is TRBD1 (7 bases). V was pared by 6 bases and J by 5 bases, with 15 bases between. This CDR3 comprises 14 residues. The germline V gene has CDR1 SNHLY and CDR2 FYNNEI. In nucleotides, the CDR3 is TGTGCCAGCAGCGTACAGGGGCGGGAAGATACGCAGTATTTT. It codes for CASSVQGREDTQYF.